Below, 21 T cell receptor beta chains from the same sample are listed, as sequenced in a study of identical twins (dated by TCRdb to 2016 to 2018). Libraries were made using 5' RACE. Sequencing instrument: Illumina HiSeq 2000. Starting from the raw public reads, TCRdb applied fastp trimming at Q25, assembled clones with MiXCR and retained in-frame beta chains. CDR3 protein sequences are deduplicated, and each keeps its most common genes and DNA. For this sample there are a few hundred thousand distinct CDR3 sequences; more than 9% appear just once. The ten most abundant clones make up 2.5% to 3.5% of the sample. This sample also belongs to another study, concerning yellow fever vaccine responses in identical twins.

Sequences were obtained from PBMCs. The receptors derive from a woman in her late teens or twenties in good health.

In DNA form, the CDR3 reads TGTGCCAGCAGCTTGGGAAGCGGGGGGGCCCGGTTCTTC. Protein product: CASSLGSGGARFF. V and J are TRBV5-5 and TRBJ2-1; 10 bases map to TRBD2. Germline CDR1 reads SGHKS; CDR2 reads YYEKEE (reference sequence). The junction had 6 bases not matched to a gene; V was cut back by 0 bases and J by 15 bases. The CDR3 consists of 13 residues.

This clonotype was detected ten times or more. This chain uses TRBV18 with TRBJ2-5, with TRBD1 matching 7 bases. The length of the CDR3 is 14 residues. The V segment lost 5 bases and the J segment 1 base; nucleotides outside the gene matches: 4. Germline V gene sequence: CDR1 KGHSH, CDR2 LQKENI. The CDR3 region has the DNA TGTGCCAGCTCAAGACAGGGACCCCAAGAGACCCAGTACTTC. This gives the protein CASSRQGPQETQYF.

The rearrangement links TRBV5-1 to TRBJ2-7; the D gene could be TRBD1 or TRBD2 (5 bases each). CDR1 SGHRS and CDR2 YFSETQ come from the germline V gene. CDR3 length: 15 residues. Trimming shortened V by 0 bases and J by 4 bases, and 14 bases separated the two germline ends. The CDR3 sequence is CASSLARESDYEQYF. The CDR3 coding sequence is TGCGCCAGCAGCTTGGCCAGGGAGTCAGATTACGAGCAGTACTTC.

The chain employs TRBV9 and TRBJ2-1; 9 nucleotides match TRBD2. V trimming: 0 bases; J trimming: 10 bases; junction bases outside the gene matches: 5. CDR3 length: 14 amino acids. CDR1 and CDR2 from the germline V gene are SGDLS and YYNGEE. CDR3 sequence reads: CASSVEGLASEQFF. The DNA of the CDR3 is TGTGCCAGCAGCGTAGAGGGACTAGCAAGCGAGCAGTTCTTC.

V gene TRBV6-2 or TRBV6-3 combines with J gene TRBJ2-5, with TRBD2 matching over 7 bases. There are 13 residues in the CDR3. The germline CDR1 and CDR2 sequences are MNHEY and SVGEGT. Losses at the gene ends were 7 bases for V and 2 bases for J; bases not matched to a gene: 4. CDR3 sequence: CASKPSGQETQYF. The CDR3 coding sequence is TGTGCCAGCAAACCTAGCGGTCAAGAGACCCAGTACTTC.

The rearrangement uses TRBV2 and TRBJ2-7, with unresolved D. Germline V CDR1 and CDR2: SNHLY, FYNNEI. V lost 3 bases to trimming and J lost 2 bases, with 8 bases between them. This CDR3 contains 13 residues. The CDR3 coding sequence is TGTGCCAGCAGTGATGTTGTTACCTACGAGCAGTACTTC. Amino acid sequence: CASSDVVTYEQYF.

V and J are TRBV28 and TRBJ1-1, with 12 bases lining up with TRBD1. This CDR3 is 18 amino acids long. V was pared by 0 bases and J by 7 bases, with 12 bases of the junction left unmatched. The germline V gene encodes CDR1 MDHEN and CDR2 SYDVKM. CDR3 in DNA: TGTGCCAGCAGTTTATGGAGAGGGACAGGGGGCCCAGGGGGTGAAGCTTTCTTT. Amino acid sequence: CASSLWRGTGGPGGEAFF.

This clonotype has a count of ten or more. This chain joins TRBV10-3 and TRBJ1-2; D gene uncertain. This CDR3 spans 13 amino acids. Trimming removed 8 bases at V and 7 bases at J, with 17 bases between. CDR1 is ENHRY, CDR2 SYGVKD, per germline. The CDR3 DNA follows: TGTGCCATCGGGTCCGTTGCGGACGGTGGCTACACCTTC. Translation: CAIGSVADGGYTF.

Comments on this clonotype: The CDR3 does not close with the conserved phenylalanine or tryptophan, likely indicating a read error. This chain connects TRBV12-3 or TRBV12-4 to TRBJ2-1, with TRBD2 matching over 7 bases. The CDR3 has 15 residues. The V gene end was trimmed by 5 bases and the J gene end by 1 base; junction bases not matched to a gene: 5. CDR3 bases: TGTGCCAGCAGTACGGGGGGAGAGTCCTACAATGAGCAGTTCTCC. Residues: CASSTGGESYNEQFS.

The chain joins TRBV4-1 to TRBJ2-7; D gene uncertain. CDR1 is MGHRA, CDR2 YSYEKL, per germline. The CDR3 is made up of 14 amino acids. V was trimmed by 0 bases and J by 1 base, leaving 7 bases between them. The CDR3 DNA reads as TGCGCCAGCAGCCAAGAAACGCTTTCCTACGAGCAGTACTTC. Translation gives CASSQETLSYEQYF.

In its sample, this clonotype was seen many times. The chain combines TRBV6-2 or TRBV6-3 with TRBJ2-2; 8 bases map to TRBD2. CDR1 MNHEY and CDR2 SVGEGT come from the germline V gene. With 5 bases clipped from V and 1 base from J, the junction kept 3 bases outside the gene matches. CDR3 length equals 15 residues. Here the CDR3 reads CASSATSGNTGELFF. Here the CDR3 DNA reads TGTGCCAGCAGTGCTACTAGCGGGAACACCGGGGAGCTGTTTTTT.

This clonotype was picked up a small number of times. V is TRBV19 and J is TRBJ1-5; D is ambiguous. Germline CDR1 is LNHDA and CDR2 is SQIVND (reference sequence). Trimming took off 1 base at V and 9 bases at J, with 13 bases between the two ends. The CDR3 loop spans 14 amino acids. CDR3 nucleotide sequence: TGTGCCAGTAGTATAGTTGGGCGAGTGGGGCCCCAGCATTTT. Protein sequence: CASSIVGRVGPQHF.

This chain uses TRBV15 with TRBJ2-7, with D perhaps matching TRBD2 (6 bases). CDR3 length: 16 residues. CDR1 LNHNV and CDR2 YYDKDF come from the germline V gene (reference sequence). V lost 0 bases, J lost 2 bases, and 14 bases lay in between. The CDR3: CATSRDPGVRPYEQYF. Here the CDR3 DNA reads TGTGCCACCAGCAGAGATCCGGGGGTACGCCCCTACGAGCAGTACTTC.

The chain uses TRBV12-3 or TRBV12-4 and TRBJ1-3; D is perhaps TRBD1 (5 bases). Trimming left V 3 bases short and J 0 bases short, with 9 bases between. The CDR3 consists of 15 residues. The CDR3 region is CASSFGGFSGNTIYF. CDR3 bases: TGTGCCAGCAGTTTTGGGGGTTTCTCTGGAAACACCATATATTTT.

This clonotype turned up a few times. The rearrangement joins TRBV7-9 to TRBJ1-3; D not resolved. Trimming shortened V by 5 bases and J by 2 bases, and 16 bases separated the two germline ends. CDR3 length: 16 residues. The germline gives CDR1 SEHNR, CDR2 FQNEAQ (reference sequence). The CDR3 loop is CASSPPTQAAGNTIYF. The DNA for the CDR3 is TGTGCCAGCAGCCCTCCCACCCAGGCGGCTGGAAACACCATATATTTT.

There are many counts of this clonotype. V gene TRBV20-1 combines with J gene TRBJ1-1, with D perhaps matching TRBD1 (5 bases). The germline V and J ends were trimmed by 6 bases and 7 bases, with 18 bases remaining between them. Germline assignment: CDR1 DFQATT and CDR2 SNEGSKA (reference sequence). The CDR3 consists of 13 residues. As DNA, the CDR3 is TGCAGTGCAGGGCGACAGCCCACTAGTGAAGCTTTCTTT. Translation: CSAGRQPTSEAFF.

This clonotype occurred a few times. V is TRBV7-2 and J is TRBJ2-3, with unresolved D. Germline V gene data show CDR1 as SGHTA and CDR2 as FQGNSA. The CDR3 length is 14 residues. V was pared by 1 base and J by 6 bases, with 11 bases between. The CDR3 region is CASSLVTTRDTQYF. Written as DNA, the CDR3 is TGTGCCAGCAGCTTAGTCACTACCCGCGATACGCAGTATTTT. Variable domain in full (rest from reference TRBV7-2 and TRBJ2-3): GAGVSQSPSNKVTEKGKDVELRCDPISGHTALYWYRQSLGQGLEFLIYFQGNSAPDKSGLPSDRFSAERTGGSVSTLTIQRTQQEDSAVYLCASSLVTTRDTQYFGPGTRLTVL.

This clonotype was picked up one time. V is TRBV30 and J is TRBJ2-3; 9 bases agree with TRBD2. Trimming cost V 3 bases and J 2 bases; bases outside gene matches: 9. This CDR3 comprises 16 residues. Looked up from germline, CDR1 is GTSNPN and CDR2 is SVGIG (reference sequence). Here the CDR3 reads CAWSPPGLAVTDTQYF. CDR3 DNA sequence: TGTGCCTGGAGCCCACCGGGACTAGCAGTCACAGATACGCAGTATTTT.

The chain uses TRBV5-4 and TRBJ2-3; 9 bases are a match to TRBD2. V gave up 0 bases and J gave up 6 bases; unmatched junction bases: 8. The CDR3 extends over 16 amino acids. Germline assignment: CDR1 SGHNT and CDR2 YYREEE (reference sequence). The CDR3 sequence is CASSLVAGGPLDTQYF. For the CDR3, the DNA is TGTGCCAGCAGCTTGGTGGCGGGAGGGCCCTTGGATACGCAGTATTTT.

The rearrangement uses TRBV29-1 and TRBJ2-7, with 9 bases lining up with TRBD1. This CDR3 contains 16 residues. Germline V lookup: CDR1 SQVTM, CDR2 ANQGSEA. V shed 0 bases, J shed 1 base, and the junction held 7 bases outside the gene matches. CDR3 bases: TGCAGCGTTGAAGAGCCTACAGGGGGCTTATCCTACGAGCAGTACTTC. It is translated as CSVEEPTGGLSYEQYF.

This clonotype was picked up a small number of times. The chain carries TRBV29-1 and TRBJ2-1; no firm D call. Germline V gene lookup returns CDR1 SQVTM and CDR2 ANQGSEA. This CDR3 has 11 residues. V lost 3 bases and J 6 bases, leaving 6 bases between the germline ends. CDR3 in amino acids: CSVDRVNEQFF. The DNA for the CDR3 is TGCAGCGTTGATCGGGTCAATGAGCAGTTCTTC.